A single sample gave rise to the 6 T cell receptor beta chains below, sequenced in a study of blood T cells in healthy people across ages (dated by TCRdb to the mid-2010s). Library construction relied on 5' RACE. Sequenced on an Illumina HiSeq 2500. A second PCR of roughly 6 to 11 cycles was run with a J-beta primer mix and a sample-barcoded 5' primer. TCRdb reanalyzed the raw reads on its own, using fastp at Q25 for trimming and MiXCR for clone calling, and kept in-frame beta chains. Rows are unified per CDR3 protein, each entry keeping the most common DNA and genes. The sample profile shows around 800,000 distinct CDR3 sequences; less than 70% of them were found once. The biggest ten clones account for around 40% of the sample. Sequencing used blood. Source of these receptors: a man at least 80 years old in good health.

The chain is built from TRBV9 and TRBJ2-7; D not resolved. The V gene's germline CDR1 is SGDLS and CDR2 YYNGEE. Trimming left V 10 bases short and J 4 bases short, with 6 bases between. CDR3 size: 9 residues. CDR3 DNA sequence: TGTGCCCGCCCTTACGAGCAGTACTTC. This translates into CARPYEQYF.

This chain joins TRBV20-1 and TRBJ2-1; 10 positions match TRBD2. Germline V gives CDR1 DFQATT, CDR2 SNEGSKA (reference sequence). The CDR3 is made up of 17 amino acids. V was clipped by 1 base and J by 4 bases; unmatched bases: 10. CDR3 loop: CSARGASGRVGYNEQFF. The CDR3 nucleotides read TGCAGTGCTAGAGGGGCTAGCGGGAGAGTCGGGTACAATGAGCAGTTCTTC.

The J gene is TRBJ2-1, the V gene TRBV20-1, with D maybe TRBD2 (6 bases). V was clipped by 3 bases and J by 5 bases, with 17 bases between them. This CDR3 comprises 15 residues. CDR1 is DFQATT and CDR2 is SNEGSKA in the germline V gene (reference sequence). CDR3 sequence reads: CSASVGSGPHNEQFF. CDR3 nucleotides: TGCAGTGCTAGTGTCGGTAGCGGACCGCACAATGAGCAGTTCTTC.

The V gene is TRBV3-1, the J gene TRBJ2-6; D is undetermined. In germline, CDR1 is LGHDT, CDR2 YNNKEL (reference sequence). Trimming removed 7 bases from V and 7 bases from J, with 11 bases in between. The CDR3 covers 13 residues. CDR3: CASTDLGANVLTF. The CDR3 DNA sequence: TGTGCCAGCACCGACTTGGGAGCCAACGTCCTGACTTTC.

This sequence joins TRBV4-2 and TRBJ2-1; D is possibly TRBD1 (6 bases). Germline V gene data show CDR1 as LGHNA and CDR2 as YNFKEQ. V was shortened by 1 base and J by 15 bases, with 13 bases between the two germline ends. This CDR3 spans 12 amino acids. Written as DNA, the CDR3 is TGTGCCAGCAGCCAAGGAGAGGGGGTACCGTTCTTC. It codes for CASSQGEGVPFF.

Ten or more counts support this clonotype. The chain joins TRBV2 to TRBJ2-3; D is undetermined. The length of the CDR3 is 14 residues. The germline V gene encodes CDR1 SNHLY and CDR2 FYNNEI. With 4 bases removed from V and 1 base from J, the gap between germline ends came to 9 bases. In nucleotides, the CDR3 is TGTGCCAGCAGTGTCAACAGCCGCACAGATACGCAGTATTTT. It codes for CASSVNSRTDTQYF.